This T cell receptor (beta chain) originates from a study of blood T cells in healthy people across ages (dated by TCRdb to the mid-2010s). Concerning the study at large: Template switching captured roughly one uniquely barcoded TCR beta cDNA molecule per two T cells in model experiments. To track age-related changes in TCR beta repertoire diversity, the study relied on deep sequencing normalized with unique cDNA molecular identifiers. The donors were split into four age groups: young (average around 15 years), middle-aged (about 40), aged (roughly 68) and long-lived (about 82). To avoid experimental bias, donors of different ages were randomly spread across the sequencing lanes. For two donors (one aged 18 to 30 and one aged 80 or older), the study analyzed two additional independent replicas of 1 million unique cDNA reads from the same blood draw. The investigation overall reported the following: Because profiling used bulk unsorted PBMCs, naive and antigen-experienced compartments could not be compared conclusively. Because donor CMV infection status was unknown, age-related changes in expanded clonotypes were potentially confounded. There was a strong correlation between observed TCR beta diversity and the percentage of naive T cells measured by flow cytometry. As age increased, observed TCR beta diversity per million T cells dropped in a roughly linear way, and a significant reduction was already evident by age 40. Compared with the aged group, the long-lived group had more naive CD4+ T cells, fewer expanded clones and increased TCR diversity, a pattern suggesting age selection. Estimates of total diversity based on one million sequenced T cells were considered lower bounds and underestimates.

Notes on this clonotype: Its specific antigen is unknown. Base qualities are missing; no much larger clone stands one base away.

The germline V gene provides CDR1 SGHVS and CDR2 FQNEAQ. V trim: 6 bases; J trim: 7 bases; unmatched bases: 9. The CDR3 covers 13 residues, taking in both the cysteine and the phenylalanine. Just the 39-base CDR3 DNA is kept, in frame starting at base 1. The donors were some 36 Caucasian individuals from Russia, aged roughly 6 to 90 years, who were systemically healthy. Each donor gave 8 to 10 milliliters of peripheral blood, drawn into EDTA-treated Vacutainer tubes. Ficoll-Paque density-gradient centrifugation was used to isolate PBMCs, with at least 6.5 million per sample. Trizol reagent was used to extract total RNA from PBMCs, with at least 6 micrograms per sample. For every donor, flow cytometry on a PBMC aliquot measured the percentage of naive CD45RAhigh/CD27high T cells. The receptor library was made with 5' RACE. These reads were obtained on an Illumina HiSeq 2500. A second 7 to 11 cycle PCR used a sample-barcoded 5' primer and a J-beta primer mix. Each TCR beta cDNA molecule received a unique molecular identifier from a template-switch 5' adaptor carrying 12 random nucleotides. Each sample yielded at least 3 million CDR3-containing paired-end reads. All of the RNA was converted into first-strand cDNA using the Mint cDNA synthesis kit, with a TRBC-specific oligonucleotide serving as the primer. Following uracil-DNA glycosylase treatment, all cDNA underwent a first 18-cycle PCR with the universal primers M1SS and BC2_uni_R. Regarding the original processing steps: Normalization of each sample was performed by random selection of 1 million high-quality reads, each carrying a distinct molecular identifier. Instead of being binned into consensus sequences, reads that shared molecular identifiers were thrown out. CDR3 identification, clonotype clustering and error correction used MiTCR with a Q25 quality threshold and the strictest error-elimination algorithm. A nonparametric unseen species model with Euler transformation was used to estimate lower-bound total TCR beta diversity. The raw public data were reprocessed by TCRdb itself: fastp quality trimming at Q25, MiXCR clonotype calling, in-frame beta chains only. When rows share a CDR3 protein, they turn into one entry using the most common DNA and genes. These V and J calls rely on TCRdb rather than the paper's analysis. The sample table lists 380,000 or so distinct CDR3 sequences, approximately 51% of them with a count of one. Around 49% of the sample belongs to the ten largest clones.

The rearranged chain carries TRBV7-8 and TRBJ2-7, with 7 bases aligning to TRBD1. Sequencing was done on a sample of blood. The source is a man between 60 and 75 years old in good health. CDR3 loop: CASSLTGPEEQYF. In nucleotides, the sequence is TGTGCCAGCAGTTTGACAGGGCCCGAGGAGCAGTACTTC.